The rows below give T cell receptor beta chains drawn from one sample of a study of blood T cell repertoires in COVID-19. Here immunoSEQ multiplex PCR was the method, and the copy in TCRdb shows in-frame clones only, minus some. Here the sample spans hundreds of thousands of clones, about 88% being singletons. Sequenced input: PBMCs or T cells enriched from blood (not recorded which). The receptors were sampled from a woman aged 45 to 65 who had recovered from COVID-19. Each CDR3 is given with its conserved first and last residue. The D gene is left open where the match is weak. Clone sizes are given selectively: once, few, many, or a class where the clone is expanded.

v_call: TRBV5-1; d_call: TRBD2; clone_size: few; j_call: TRBJ2-1; cdr3_aa: CASRFIAGGGYNEQFF; cdr3_nt: TGCGCCAGCAGATTCATAGCGGGAGGCGGGTACAATGAGCAGTTCTTC
v_call: TRBV18; d_call: -; clone_size: -; j_call: TRBJ2-3; cdr3_aa: CASSRDTGTDTQYF; cdr3_nt: TGTGCCAGCTCGCGCGACACCGGAACAGATACGCAGTATTTT
v_call: TRBV27; d_call: TRBD1; clone_size: once; j_call: TRBJ1-1; cdr3_aa: CASTMTGGGTEAFF; cdr3_nt: TGTGCCAGCACCATGACAGGGGGCGGCACTGAAGCTTTCTTT
v_call: TRBV27; d_call: TRBD2; clone_size: -; j_call: TRBJ2-7; cdr3_aa: CASSSPLREGNEQYF; cdr3_nt: TGTGCCAGCAGTAGCCCGCTTCGGGAGGGGAACGAGCAGTACTTC
v_call: TRBV27; d_call: -; clone_size: once; j_call: TRBJ2-7; cdr3_aa: CASSSTSSYEQYF; cdr3_nt: TGTGCCAGCAGTTCTACCTCTTCCTACGAGCAGTACTTC
v_call: TRBV5-6; d_call: -; clone_size: -; j_call: TRBJ2-5; cdr3_aa: CASSLSHQTQYF; cdr3_nt: TGTGCCAGCAGCTTGAGCCATCAGACCCAGTACTTC
v_call: TRBV27; d_call: -; clone_size: -; j_call: TRBJ1-4; cdr3_aa: CASSWRGVNEKLFF; cdr3_nt: TGTGCCAGCAGTTGGCGGGGGGTAAATGAAAAACTGTTTTTT
v_call: TRBV20-1; d_call: -; clone_size: -; j_call: TRBJ2-1; cdr3_aa: CSASGSNEQFF; cdr3_nt: TGCAGTGCTAGCGGTTCGAATGAGCAGTTCTTC
v_call: TRBV27; d_call: TRBD1; clone_size: -; j_call: TRBJ1-2; cdr3_aa: CASRRTQGDGYTF; cdr3_nt: TGTGCCAGCAGGCGAACACAGGGGGATGGCTACACCTTC
v_call: TRBV28; d_call: -; clone_size: many; j_call: TRBJ1-1; cdr3_aa: CASSPNRREAFF; cdr3_nt: TGTGCCAGCAGCCCGAACAGGCGGGAAGCTTTCTTT
v_call: TRBV12-3/TRBV12-4; d_call: -; clone_size: -; j_call: TRBJ2-2; cdr3_aa: CASSLGASGELFF; cdr3_nt: TGTGCCAGCAGTTTAGGGGCTTCCGGGGAGCTGTTTTTT
v_call: TRBV28; d_call: TRBD2; clone_size: few; j_call: TRBJ2-5; cdr3_aa: CASSSGLEWQETQYF; cdr3_nt: TGTGCCAGCAGTTCTGGACTAGAGTGGCAAGAGACCCAGTACTTC
v_call: TRBV9; d_call: TRBD2; clone_size: -; j_call: TRBJ2-1; cdr3_aa: CASSVAGTSFLQFF; cdr3_nt: TGTGCCAGCAGCGTAGCCGGGACTAGCTTTCTTCAGTTCTTC
v_call: TRBV9; d_call: -; clone_size: -; j_call: TRBJ1-3; cdr3_aa: CASSLTGSGNTIYF; cdr3_nt: TGTGCCAGCAGCCTCACAGGGTCTGGAAACACCATATATTTT
v_call: TRBV7-2; d_call: -; clone_size: -; j_call: TRBJ1-1; cdr3_aa: CASSPGGVTEAFF; cdr3_nt: TGTGCCAGCAGCCCGGGGGGGGTTACTGAAGCTTTCTTT
v_call: TRBV30; d_call: -; clone_size: -; j_call: TRBJ1-2; cdr3_aa: CACWRGLNYGYTF; cdr3_nt: TGTGCCTGCTGGAGAGGACTTAACTATGGCTACACCTTC
v_call: TRBV9; d_call: TRBD1; clone_size: -; j_call: TRBJ1-1; cdr3_aa: CASSVDHRGPTMNTEAFF; cdr3_nt: TGTGCCAGCAGCGTAGACCACAGGGGTCCGACCATGAACACTGAAGCTTTCTTT
v_call: TRBV28; d_call: -; clone_size: -; j_call: TRBJ2-1; cdr3_aa: CASSPWAYNEQFF; cdr3_nt: TGTGCCAGCAGTCCTTGGGCATACAATGAGCAGTTCTTC
v_call: TRBV11-2; d_call: TRBD1; clone_size: few; j_call: TRBJ1-2; cdr3_aa: CASSLLSTGVDGYTF; cdr3_nt: TGTGCCAGCAGCTTACTATCGACAGGGGTGGATGGCTACACCTTC
v_call: TRBV28; d_call: -; clone_size: -; j_call: TRBJ2-7; cdr3_aa: CASSFQITISASSYEQYF; cdr3_nt: TGTGCCAGCAGTTTTCAGATAACGATTTCAGCGTCGTCCTACGAGCAGTACTTC
v_call: TRBV4-2; d_call: TRBD1; clone_size: few; j_call: TRBJ2-2; cdr3_aa: CASSQGQGVTGELFF; cdr3_nt: TGTGCCAGCAGCCAAGGACAGGGAGTGACCGGGGAGCTGTTTTTT
v_call: TRBV5-1; d_call: -; clone_size: -; j_call: TRBJ2-1; cdr3_aa: CASSLAISLRASANEQFF; cdr3_nt: TGCGCCAGCAGCTTGGCCATTTCGTTGAGGGCATCGGCCAATGAGCAGTTCTTC
v_call: TRBV4-3; d_call: TRBD2; clone_size: -; j_call: TRBJ2-1; cdr3_aa: CASSPTFATSGVGNEQFF; cdr3_nt: TGCGCCAGCAGCCCTACCTTCGCTACTAGCGGGGTGGGGAATGAGCAGTTCTTC
v_call: TRBV5-4; d_call: TRBD2; clone_size: -; j_call: TRBJ2-1; cdr3_aa: CASSRLAGPYNEQFF; cdr3_nt: TGTGCCAGCAGCCGACTAGCGGGACCTTACAATGAGCAGTTCTTC
v_call: TRBV11-2; d_call: -; clone_size: -; j_call: TRBJ1-3; cdr3_aa: CASSLDRGNTIYF; cdr3_nt: TGTGCCAGCAGCTTAGATCGGGGAAACACCATATATTTT
v_call: TRBV28; d_call: TRBD2; clone_size: -; j_call: TRBJ2-7; cdr3_aa: CASSLPRGGKEQYF; cdr3_nt: TGTGCCAGCAGTTTACCCCGGGGGGGAAAGGAGCAGTACTTC
v_call: TRBV7-2; d_call: -; clone_size: -; j_call: TRBJ1-4; cdr3_aa: CASSQQGGDEKLFF; cdr3_nt: TGTGCCAGCAGCCAACAGGGAGGGGATGAAAAACTGTTTTTT
v_call: TRBV27; d_call: TRBD2; clone_size: -; j_call: TRBJ2-3; cdr3_aa: CASSFTSGRGPVDTQYF; cdr3_nt: TGTGCCAGCAGTTTCACTAGCGGGAGAGGTCCCGTAGATACGCAGTATTTT
v_call: TRBV5-1; d_call: TRBD1; clone_size: -; j_call: TRBJ1-5; cdr3_aa: CASSPGPRQGINQPQHF; cdr3_nt: TGCGCCAGCAGCCCCGGTCCCCGACAGGGTATCAATCAGCCCCAGCATTTT